One and the same sample provided the 14 T cell receptor beta chains below, sequenced in a study of cytomegalovirus exposure and HLA in healthy donors (dated by TCRdb to 2015 to 2018). Library creation used the immunoSEQ multiplex PCR assay. A mixture of 60 forward primers for TCR Vbeta segments and 13 reverse primers for TCR Jbeta segments was used in the multiplex PCR. This is the immuneACCESS table as TCRdb keeps it, with only in-frame sequences that have V and J called. A part of the clones is gone; compared with another copy, unresolved V genes explain less than half, and the rest is unexplained. Present in this sample are nearly 200,000 clones, about 76% of which were seen just once. The top ten hold approximately 0.4% of the sample. The sample was PBMCs. The receptors stem from a male donor in good health and CMV-seropositive.

This clone came up once. The chain employs TRBV6-1 and TRBJ2-2; a possible D gene is TRBD1 (6 bases). Trimming pared 6 bases from V and 6 bases from J, leaving 11 bases between. Germline-derived CDR1 and CDR2 are MNHNS and SASEGT. This CDR3 is built from 13 residues. The CDR3 DNA is TGTGCCAGCAGGGGGGCCGGACCCGGGGAGCTGTTTTTT. Translating gives CASRGAGPGELFF.

The chain employs TRBV27 and TRBJ2-7; 7 nucleotides agree with TRBD2. CDR1 and CDR2 (germline): MNHEY, SMNVEV (reference sequence). The CDR3 contains 15 residues. The J segment lost 6 bases and the V segment lost 2 bases, leaving 10 bases of the junction unmatched. The CDR3 coding sequence is TGTGCCAGCAGTTTAGGCGCGGGAGCTTCCGGCGAGCAGTACTTC. This translates into CASSLGAGASGEQYF.

The rearrangement links TRBV5-4 to TRBJ1-1; the D is unclear. CDR1 and CDR2 (germline): SGHNT, YYREEE (reference sequence). The V and J ends lost 1 base and 1 base respectively, with 20 bases between them. The CDR3 covers 18 residues. The CDR3 DNA reads TGTGCCAGCAGCTTGTTCCCGGTCCAGGCTTTCTCGAACACTGAAGCTTTCTTT. Protein product: CASSLFPVQAFSNTEAFF. The full variable domain, its missing parts supplied by reference TRBV5-4 and TRBJ1-1, is ETGVTQSPTHLIKTRGQQVTLRCSSQSGHNTVSWYQQALGQGPQFIFQYYREEENGRGNFPPRFSGLQFPNYSSELNVNALELDDSALYLCASSLFPVQAFSNTEAFFGQGTRLTVV.

The V call is TRBV4-2, the J call TRBJ1-5; 7 bases fit TRBD1. The V gene's germline CDR1 is LGHNA and CDR2 YNFKEQ. CDR3 size: 15 residues. V dropped 4 bases and J dropped 5; count of bases not matched to a gene: 8. The DNA of the CDR3 is TGTGCCAGCAGCCCCGCGGACAGGAAGCATCAGCCCCAGCATTTT. This encodes CASSPADRKHQPQHF.

The chain couples TRBV29-1 to TRBJ2-1; 9 bases agree with TRBD2. In germline, CDR1 is SQVTM, CDR2 ANQGSEA. V gave up 2 bases and J gave up 5 bases; unmatched junction bases: 13. CDR3 length equals 17 residues. The CDR3 region has the DNA TGCAGCGTTGAATCGGGGGACGGGACTAGCATCGACAATGAGCAGTTCTTC. This translates into CSVESGDGTSIDNEQFF.

The chain uses TRBV6-1 and TRBJ1-1, with D unresolved. The CDR3 contains 13 residues. Germline V lookup: CDR1 MNHNS, CDR2 SASEGT. Trimming cost V 3 bases and J 8 bases, with 13 bases left between them. The CDR3 coding sequence is TGTGCCAGCAGTGAGTGGCTTGAGGTCGAAGCTTTCTTT. Translating gives CASSEWLEVEAFF.

The gene calls are TRBV5-4 and TRBJ2-5; no reliable D call. Germline values: CDR1 SGHNT, CDR2 YYREEE (reference sequence). The CDR3 sequence is 13 residues long. V lost 10 bases to trimming and J lost 5 bases, with 18 bases between them. The CDR3 DNA is TGTGCCTGCCTCCAGGCAGGATGGGAGACCCAGTACTTC. Protein: CACLQAGWETQYF.

The rearrangement uses TRBV9 and TRBJ2-1; no definite D call. The germline CDR1 and CDR2 sequences are SGDLS and YYNGEE. V was cut by 4 bases and J by 5 bases, with 4 bases left in between. The CDR3 is 11 residues long. CDR3 sequence: CASSPDNEQFF. CDR3 nucleotide sequence: TGTGCCAGCAGCCCTGACAATGAGCAGTTCTTC.

This chain's CDR3 is CASSLGGEGQPQHF. In DNA form, the CDR3 reads TGTGCCAGCAGTTTGGGGGGGGAAGGGCAGCCCCAGCATTTT. This rearrangement joins TRBV6-6 to TRBJ1-5, with D possibly matching TRBD1 (5 bases). Per germline, CDR1 MNHNY and CDR2 SVGAGI (reference sequence). This CDR3 comprises 14 residues. V lost 4 bases and J 7 bases, leaving 14 bases between the germline ends.

The chain carries TRBV7-6 and TRBJ2-7, with 9 bases matching TRBD1. J gave up 7 bases and V 2 bases, and 9 bases lay outside the gene matches. Germline assignment: CDR1 SGHVS and CDR2 FNYEAQ. The CDR3 sequence is 15 residues long. The CDR3 DNA sequence: TGTGCCAGCAGCTTAACAGGACAGGGGAGGAGTGAGCAGTACTTC. It specifies CASSLTGQGRSEQYF.

V gene TRBV7-3 combines with J gene TRBJ1-3, with 8 bases that match TRBD1. Germline trimming cut 5 bases from V and 1 base from J; bases unmatched to any gene: 7. CDR3 size: 16 residues. From germline, CDR1 is SGHTA and CDR2 FQGTGA. CDR3 in amino acids: CASSPAGQGSGNTIYF. DNA for the CDR3: TGTGCCAGCAGCCCAGCAGGACAGGGATCTGGAAACACCATATATTTT.

The rearrangement links TRBV14 to TRBJ2-1; D gene ambiguous. The CDR3 is 15 residues long. Trimming took 0 bases from V and 11 from J, leaving 17 bases between them. Germline lookup yields CDR1 SGHDN and CDR2 FVKESK. CDR3 in DNA: TGTGCCAGCAGCCAAGATTCAATCCGCGTGTTTCAGCAGTTCTTC. The encoded protein is CASSQDSIRVFQQFF.

V usage is TRBV19 and J usage is TRBJ1-4, with D perhaps TRBD1 (6 bases). V was shortened by 3 bases and J by 8 bases, with 10 bases between the two germline ends. CDR3 length: 13 amino acids. Germline lookup yields CDR1 LNHDA and CDR2 SQIVND (reference sequence). Here the CDR3 DNA reads TGTGCCAGTAGTATCTTGGACAGCGAAAAACTGTTTTTT. Protein product: CASSILDSEKLFF.

The chain recombines TRBV27 with TRBJ1-1; 7 nucleotides agree with TRBD1. The trim removed 3 bases at V and 9 bases at J, leaving 4 bases unmatched. Germline V lookup: CDR1 MNHEY, CDR2 SMNVEV (reference sequence). This CDR3 has 12 residues. CDR3 in amino acids: CASSFLQGQAFF. The DNA for the CDR3 is TGTGCCAGCAGTTTCCTACAGGGGCAAGCTTTCTTT.